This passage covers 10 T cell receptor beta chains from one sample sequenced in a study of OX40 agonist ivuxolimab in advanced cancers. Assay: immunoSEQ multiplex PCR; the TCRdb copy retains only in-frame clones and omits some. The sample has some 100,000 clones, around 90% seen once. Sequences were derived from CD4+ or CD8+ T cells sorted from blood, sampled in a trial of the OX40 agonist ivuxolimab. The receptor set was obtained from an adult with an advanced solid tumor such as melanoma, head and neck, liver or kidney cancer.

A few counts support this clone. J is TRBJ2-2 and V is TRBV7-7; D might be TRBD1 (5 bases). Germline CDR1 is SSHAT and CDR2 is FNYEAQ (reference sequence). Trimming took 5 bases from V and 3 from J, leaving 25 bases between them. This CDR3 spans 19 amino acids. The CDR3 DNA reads TGTGCCAGCAGCCCTGACCCATTAGACCAGGGATCGTACACCGGGGAGCTGTTTTTT. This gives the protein CASSPDPLDQGSYTGELFF.

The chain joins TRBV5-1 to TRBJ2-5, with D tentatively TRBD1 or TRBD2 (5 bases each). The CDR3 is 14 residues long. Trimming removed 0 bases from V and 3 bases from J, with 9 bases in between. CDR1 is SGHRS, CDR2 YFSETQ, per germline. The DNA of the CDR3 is TGCGCCAGCAGCTTGGCCAGGGAGAAAGAGACCCAGTACTTC. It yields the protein CASSLAREKETQYF.

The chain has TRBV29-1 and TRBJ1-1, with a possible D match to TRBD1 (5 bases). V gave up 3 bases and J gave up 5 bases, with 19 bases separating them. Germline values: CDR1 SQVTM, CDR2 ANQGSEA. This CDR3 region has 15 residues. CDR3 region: CSVDGAKPTRTEAFF. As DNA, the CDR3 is TGCAGCGTTGACGGGGCAAAACCAACACGGACTGAAGCTTTCTTT. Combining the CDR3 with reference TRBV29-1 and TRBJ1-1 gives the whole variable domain SAVISQKPSRDICQRGTSLTIQCQVDSQVTMMFWYRQQPGQSLTLIATANQGSEATYESGFVIDKFPISRPNLTFSTLTVSNMSPEDSSIYLCSVDGAKPTRTEAFFGQGTRLTVV.

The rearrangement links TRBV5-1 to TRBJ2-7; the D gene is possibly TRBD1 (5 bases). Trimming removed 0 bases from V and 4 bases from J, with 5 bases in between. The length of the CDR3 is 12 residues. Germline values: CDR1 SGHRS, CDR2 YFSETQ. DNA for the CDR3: TGCGCCAGCAGCTTGGGACAGTACGAGCAGTACTTC. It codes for CASSLGQYEQYF.

Here the CDR3 reads CASSPDRGRGEYGYTF. Written as DNA, the CDR3 is TGTGCCAGTAGCCCGGACAGGGGGCGCGGGGAGTATGGCTACACCTTC. The chain carries TRBV19 and TRBJ1-2; 11 nucleotides agree with TRBD1. This CDR3 contains 16 residues. CDR1 LNHDA and CDR2 SQIVND come from the germline V gene (reference sequence). J lost 5 bases, V lost 6 bases, and 11 bases had no gene match.

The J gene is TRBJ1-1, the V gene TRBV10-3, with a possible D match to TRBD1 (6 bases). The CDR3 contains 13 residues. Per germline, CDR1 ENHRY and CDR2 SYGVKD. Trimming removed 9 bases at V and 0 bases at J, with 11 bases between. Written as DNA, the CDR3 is TGTGCCATTTGGAACAGGGTGAACACTGAAGCTTTCTTT. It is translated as CAIWNRVNTEAFF.

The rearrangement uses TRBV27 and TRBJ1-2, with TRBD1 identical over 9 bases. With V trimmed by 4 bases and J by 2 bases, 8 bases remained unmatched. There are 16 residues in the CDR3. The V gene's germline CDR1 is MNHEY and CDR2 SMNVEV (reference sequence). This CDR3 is CASSSPRTGENYGYTF. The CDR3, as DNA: TGTGCCAGCAGTTCTCCCCGGACAGGGGAAAACTATGGCTACACCTTC.

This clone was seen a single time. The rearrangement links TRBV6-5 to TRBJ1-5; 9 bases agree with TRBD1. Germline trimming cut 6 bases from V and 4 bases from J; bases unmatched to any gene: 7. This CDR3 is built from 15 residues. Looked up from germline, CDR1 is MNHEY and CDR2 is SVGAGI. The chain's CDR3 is CASSRTGVVNQPQHF. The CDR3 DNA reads TGTGCCAGCAGCAGGACAGGGGTTGTGAATCAGCCCCAGCATTTT.

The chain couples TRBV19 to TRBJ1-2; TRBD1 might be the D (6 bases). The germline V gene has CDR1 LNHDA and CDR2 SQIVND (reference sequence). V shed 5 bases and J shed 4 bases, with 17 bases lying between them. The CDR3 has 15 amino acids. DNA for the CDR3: TGTGCCAGTAGTCCTATCAGGGGAGCGGGCTATGGCTACACCTTC. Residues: CASSPIRGAGYGYTF.

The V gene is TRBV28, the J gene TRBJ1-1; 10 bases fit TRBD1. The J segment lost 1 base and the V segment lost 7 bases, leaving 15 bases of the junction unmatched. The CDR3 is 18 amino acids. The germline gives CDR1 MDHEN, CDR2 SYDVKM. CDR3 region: CASIPGVTGGWKNTEAFF. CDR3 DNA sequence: TGTGCCAGCATCCCTGGGGTGACAGGGGGCTGGAAGAACACTGAAGCTTTCTTT.